Presented here are 18 T cell receptor beta chains from one specimen sequenced in a study of blood T cells in healthy people across ages. A second PCR, run for about 7 to 11 cycles, used a sample-barcoded 5' primer plus a J-beta primer mix. TCRdb called the 5' RACE reads again in MiXCR, with one record for every CDR3 protein. The sample holds approximately 900,000 distinct CDR3 sequences, around 46% seen once. Sequenced material: blood. Receptors originate from a man aged 25 to 40 in good health.

The CDR3 sequence is CASSSYTRTQGNEQFF. In nucleotides, the CDR3 is TGTGCCAGCAGTTCCTACACGAGGACCCAGGGGAATGAGCAGTTCTTC. The V call is TRBV6-5, the J call TRBJ2-1, with D possibly TRBD1 on 6 matching bases. There are 16 residues in the CDR3. Germline loops: CDR1 MNHEY, CDR2 SVGAGI. V lost 4 bases, J lost 7 bases, and 20 bases lay in between.

The chain is built from TRBV9 and TRBJ2-4; D is unclear. The CDR3 is 14 residues long. V lost 2 bases to trimming and J lost 1 base, with 7 bases between them. Germline V gene sequence: CDR1 SGDLS, CDR2 YYNGEE. The chain's CDR3 is CASSVSPAKNIQYF. DNA of the CDR3: TGTGCCAGCAGCGTCTCACCGGCCAAAAACATTCAGTACTTC.

The chain links TRBV30 to TRBJ1-6, with 8 nucleotides matching TRBD1. This CDR3 comprises 15 residues. Trimming removed 4 bases from V and 0 bases from J; junction bases left unmatched: 2. Germline V gives CDR1 GTSNPN, CDR2 SVGIG (reference sequence). CDR3 sequence reads: CAWTTGVSYNSPLHF. The DNA for the CDR3 is TGTGCCTGGACGACAGGGGTCTCCTATAATTCACCCCTCCACTTT.

The V call is TRBV12-5, the J call TRBJ1-2, with D tentatively TRBD1 (5 bases). The length of the CDR3 is 13 residues. The germline CDR1 and CDR2 sequences are LGHNT and FRNRAP. V dropped 3 bases and J dropped 3 bases, with 8 bases sitting between them. The chain's CDR3 is CASGFGGDYGYTF. The DNA of the CDR3 is TGTGCTAGTGGTTTCGGGGGTGACTATGGCTACACCTTC.

The chain links TRBV5-1 to TRBJ2-5; 8 bases map to TRBD1. Per the germline V gene, CDR1 is SGHRS and CDR2 is YFSETQ. CDR3 length: 13 amino acids. J lost 5 bases, V lost 4 bases, and 4 bases had no gene match. The DNA for the CDR3 is TGCGCCAGCAGCGGGACAGGAAGGGAGACCCAGTACTTC. It translates to CASSGTGRETQYF.

The table lists this clonotype with a few counts. CDR3 nucleotides: TGCAGTGCTAGAGATGCCGCCCAGGGGGGAGATACGCAGTATTTT. Its translation: CSARDAAQGGDTQYF. The rearrangement uses TRBV20-1 and TRBJ2-3; tentatively, D is TRBD1 (7 bases). CDR1 and CDR2 (germline): DFQATT, SNEGSKA (reference sequence). Between the trimmed V and J ends, which lost 0 bases and 5 bases, there was a span of 15 bases. This CDR3 contains 15 residues.

The chain recombines TRBV4-1 with TRBJ1-2; 8 nucleotides match TRBD1. This CDR3 is 19 amino acids long. Per germline, CDR1 MGHRA and CDR2 YSYEKL. With 0 bases clipped from V and 0 bases from J, the junction kept 12 bases outside the gene matches. CDR3 DNA sequence: TGCGCCAGCAGCCAAGATTGGCTGACAGGGGCGACTTCTAACTATGGCTACACCTTC. Encoded protein: CASSQDWLTGATSNYGYTF.

The V call is TRBV27, the J call TRBJ2-1; D unclear. CDR1 and CDR2 from the germline V gene are MNHEY and SMNVEV (reference sequence). The CDR3 extends over 13 amino acids. V lost 2 bases, J lost 7 bases, and 9 bases lay in between. DNA for the CDR3: TGTGCCAGCAGTTTAAACCTTAGGAATGAGCAGTTCTTC. It translates to CASSLNLRNEQFF.

The chain has TRBV12-3 or TRBV12-4 and TRBJ2-1; 15 bases fit TRBD2. This CDR3 is 15 amino acids long. V lost 5 bases, J lost 8 bases, and 4 bases stayed unmatched. As DNA, the CDR3 is TGTGCCAGCAGTCCCGGACTAGCGGGGGGGGATGAGCAGTTCTTC. Its translation: CASSPGLAGGDEQFF.

The chain recombines TRBV20-1 with TRBJ2-3; D may be TRBD2 (6 bases). Germline V gene sequence: CDR1 DFQATT, CDR2 SNEGSKA (reference sequence). The ends were cut back, 1 base at V and 9 bases at J, with 23 bases in the middle. The CDR3 is 16 amino acids. The CDR3 DNA reads as TGCAGTGCTAGAGGGGTGACAGCACCGCAGGGAGGCACGCAGTATTTT. Protein product: CSARGVTAPQGGTQYF.

V and J are TRBV5-1 and TRBJ1-2; D call uncertain. CDR1 and CDR2 (germline): SGHRS, YFSETQ. Trimming took 4 bases from V and 4 from J, leaving 14 bases between them. The CDR3 is 14 residues long. CDR3 sequence: CASSVGTELYGYTF. The DNA for the CDR3 is TGCGCCAGCAGCGTCGGAACAGAGCTCTATGGCTACACCTTC.

The V call is TRBV6-1, the J call TRBJ2-7, with 12 bases that match TRBD1. Germline V lookup: CDR1 MNHNS, CDR2 SASEGT. Trimming cost V 6 bases and J 7 bases; bases outside gene matches: 16. The CDR3 totals 17 residues. CDR3 coding DNA: TGTGCCAGCAGCAAAAATTGGGGACAGGGGGCGCGGGGTGAGCAGTACTTC. Translation: CASSKNWGQGARGEQYF.

The chain joins TRBV28 to TRBJ2-1; 13 nucleotides match TRBD2. This CDR3 comprises 18 residues. V lost 7 bases, J lost 7 bases, and 16 bases stayed unmatched. Germline V gives CDR1 MDHEN, CDR2 SYDVKM. The CDR3: CASITHRLAGGLGNEQFF. The DNA of the CDR3 is TGTGCCAGCATCACCCACAGACTAGCGGGAGGCCTCGGGAATGAGCAGTTCTTC.

The chain links TRBV20-1 to TRBJ2-3; no firm D call. The CDR3 sequence is 12 residues long. Germline CDR1 and CDR2: DFQATT and SNEGSKA (reference sequence). V lost 6 bases to trimming and J lost 2 bases, with 9 bases between them. The CDR3 here is CSAETNTDTQYF. CDR3 nucleotide sequence: TGCAGTGCCGAGACAAACACAGATACGCAGTATTTT.

The CDR3 nucleotides are TGTGCCTGGAGCGGACAGCATTCGATGAACACTGAAGCTTTCTTT. It codes for CAWSGQHSMNTEAFF. The gene calls are TRBV30 and TRBJ1-1, with a possible D match to TRBD1 (6 bases). CDR3 length: 15 amino acids. Germline V lookup: CDR1 GTSNPN, CDR2 SVGIG (reference sequence). The V end was cut by 3 bases, the J end by 0 bases, with 14 bases between.

This chain uses TRBV20-1 with TRBJ2-7; the D is unclear. Matching the DNA end better, TRBJ2-5 makes the J call doubtful. From germline, CDR1 is DFQATT and CDR2 SNEGSKA (reference sequence). The CDR3 sequence is 13 residues long. The CDR3 bases are TGCAGTGCTCCCAAGAGTGGAGAAGAGACCCAGTACTTC. Protein: CSAPKSGEETQYF.

The CDR3 DNA reads as TGCAGTGCTGGAAAAAAGGGATTGGCAGATACGCAGTATTTT. The encoded protein is CSAGKKGLADTQYF. This chain uses TRBV20-1 with TRBJ2-3, with unresolved D. Germline V gives CDR1 DFQATT, CDR2 SNEGSKA (reference sequence). Trimming took off 5 bases at V and 4 bases at J, with 16 bases between the two ends. This CDR3 comprises 14 residues.

The chain links TRBV5-6 to TRBJ2-1; 7 positions match TRBD1. Looked up from germline, CDR1 is SGHDT and CDR2 is YYEEEE. Trimming cost V 3 bases and J 14 bases; bases outside gene matches: 5. The CDR3 spans 11 residues. CDR3 sequence (DNA): TGTGCCAGCAGCTACGGACAGGTGGAGTTCTTC. This sequence encodes CASSYGQVEFF.